This T cell receptor (beta chain) was profiled in a study of T cell responses to AZD1222 COVID-19 vaccine (dated by TCRdb to about 2021). Study-level background: A total of 230 to 250 trial participants underwent TCR sequencing, of whom roughly 210 had received two doses of AZD1222 and about 25 had received two doses of the MenACWY control vaccine. Trial participants were enrolled into age subgroups of 18-55, 56-69 and 70-plus years, which contained roughly 150, 30 and 60 TCR-sequenced participants, respectively.

The label giving this sample's time point can be read as: about 28 days (+/-7) after the second vaccine dose. AZD1222 recipients given second doses at about 4 weeks or at about 12 weeks were pooled, since spike-specific TCR depth and breadth were not found to differ between the two schedules. Vaccinee samples were obtained from the UK trials COV001 and COV002, which included a single-blind randomized controlled phase 2/3 trial of AZD1222 (ChAdOx1 nCoV-19) in healthy adults. Trial participant PBMC samples were collected at day 0 and day 28 after the second dose for TCRbeta chain sequencing. Compared with germline, V lacks 0 bases and J lacks 1 base; bases without a gene match: 1. For CDR1 and CDR2, the germline V gene lists MNHEY and SVGAGI. From the cysteine up to the phenylalanine, the CDR3 has a length of 15 residues. The kept DNA is CDR3 alone, 45 bases in frame from the first base. Points on this clone: Its target antigen remains unknown. No quality values exist for individual bases; no much larger clone is one base distant.

Overall results and qualifications from the work: The vaccine-associated CD4 TCRs covered the entire spike protein, and the dominant responses fell in regions 160-218 and 743-854. Because no day 14 peak-response samples were available, repertoires were characterized only after the peak T cell response. After two AZD1222 doses, spike-specific TCR breadth and depth were significantly higher than at day 0 and than in MenACWY recipients. In the small 56-69-year group, the increase in depth fell short of significance, most likely because of low power. Participants were mostly white British, with more females than males. The authors suggested clonal diversity may have been underestimated. Conclusions about previously exposed vaccinees are limited, since just six or seven AZD1222 recipients were seropositive for SARS-CoV-2 at baseline. Reportedly, almost half of the unique spike-specific TCRs recognized epitopes lying outside the regions that are mutated in the B.1.351 and B.1.1.7 variants.

The CDR3 regions of human TCRbeta chains were subjected to immunosequencing. Under the source paper's analysis protocol: TCRs in the repertoires were compared against a reference library of SARS-CoV-2-specific TCRs that had been generated with the MIRA antigen-specificity platform. Breadth was defined as the fraction of unique TCRs that were SARS-CoV-2-associated. Depth was defined as the fraction of total T cells that were SARS-CoV-2-associated. Using the MIRA data, each spike-specific TCR was assigned both to the spike region to which the TCR was reactive and to a CD4 or CD8 class. Log10-transformed breadth and depth values were compared by one-way ANOVA with Sidak's multiple comparisons tests. TCRdb's version of the immuneACCESS table is confined to in-frame rearrangements and falls short of the full clone set. An unresolved V gene accounts for under half of the shortfall where checked; the remainder is of unknown origin. Clone size and the V and J calls come from that table; the DNA yielded D and trimming. This sample comprises about 67,000 clones, roughly four fifths of them detected only once. About 6% of the sample comes from the top ten.

Recombination connected TRBV6-5 to TRBJ2-3, with TRBD2 matching 7 junction bases. The receptor's source is an adult who received the AZD1222 COVID-19 vaccine. Specimen: peripheral blood, collected 28 days after the second AZD1222 dose. The CDR3 protein sequence reads: CASSYSGLGTDTQYF. Read as DNA, the sequence is TGTGCCAGCAGTTACTCCGGACTAGGCACAGATACGCAGTATTTT.